The 21 T cell receptor beta chains below were found in one sample sequenced in a study of blood T cell repertoires in COVID-19. Assay used: immunoSEQ multiplex PCR; TCRdb lists only in-frame clones, some missing. The table includes under 200,000 clones, 80% to 90% detected once. The sample consisted of peripheral blood. The receptors originated from a man in his sixties with acute or convalescent COVID-19.

This sequence joins TRBV28 and TRBJ2-1, with 11 bases aligning to TRBD2. From germline, CDR1 is MDHEN and CDR2 SYDVKM. V dropped 3 bases and J dropped 0; count of bases not matched to a gene: 13. CDR3 length equals 20 residues. The DNA of the CDR3 is TGTGCCAGCAGTTTCGTCGGACTAGCGGGTGGCTTGAGCTCCTACAATGAGCAGTTCTTC. Its translation is CASSFVGLAGGLSSYNEQFF.

The V gene is TRBV11-2, the J gene TRBJ2-5; no firm D call. From germline, CDR1 is SGHAT and CDR2 FQNNGV. V was trimmed by 1 base and J by 3 bases, leaving 9 bases between them. CDR3 length: 14 residues. The CDR3 nucleotides are TGTGCCAGCAGCTTAGGGCCCACCAAAGAGACCCAGTACTTC. It translates to CASSLGPTKETQYF. Full variable domain (missing parts from reference TRBV11-2 and TRBJ2-5): EAGVAQSPRYKIIEKRQSVAFWCNPISGHATLYWYQQILGQGPKLLIQFQNNGVVDDSQLPKDRFSAERLKGVDSTLKIQPAKLEDSAVYLCASSLGPTKETQYFGPGTRLLVL.

The chain combines TRBV5-4 with TRBJ2-2, with 8 positions matching TRBD2. Germline CDR1 and CDR2: SGHNT and YYREEE (reference sequence). The CDR3 is 15 residues long. Trimming cost V 4 bases and J 4 bases; bases outside gene matches: 6. The CDR3 DNA follows: TGTGCCAGCAGCCTCAGCGGGAGAGGCACCGGGGAGCTGTTTTTT. Protein product: CASSLSGRGTGELFF.

This chain joins TRBV4-1 and TRBJ2-7; 10 nucleotides align to TRBD2. The junction had 11 bases not matched to a gene; V was cut back by 4 bases and J by 2 bases. CDR3 size: 17 residues. Germline V gene data show CDR1 as MGHRA and CDR2 as YSYEKL. CDR3 amino acids: CASSPRTSGGSAYEQYF. DNA of the CDR3: TGCGCCAGCAGCCCTCGGACTAGCGGAGGGTCTGCCTACGAGCAGTACTTC.

The V and J genes are TRBV5-4 and TRBJ2-2; 7 nucleotides match TRBD1. This CDR3 is built from 16 residues. Germline V CDR1 and CDR2: SGHNT, YYREEE (reference sequence). Trimming at V came to 4 bases and at J to 4 bases, leaving 10 bases not matched to a gene. The CDR3 reads CASSTDRVRSTGELFF. CDR3 DNA sequence: TGTGCCAGCAGCACCGACAGGGTTAGGAGCACCGGGGAGCTGTTTTTT.

This clone was counted once. The rearrangement uses TRBV12-5 and TRBJ2-3; no firm D call. The CDR3 extends over 15 amino acids. The ends were cut back, 6 bases at V and 0 bases at J, with 13 bases in the middle. Germline V gene data show CDR1 as LGHNT and CDR2 as FRNRAP. CDR3 protein: CASGTYGSSTDTQYF. CDR3 DNA sequence: TGTGCTAGTGGCACGTACGGTTCTAGCACAGATACGCAGTATTTT.

This clone appeared once. The V call is TRBV19, the J call TRBJ1-5; the match to TRBD1 covers 7 bases. Germline assignment: CDR1 LNHDA and CDR2 SQIVND (reference sequence). V lost 3 bases to trimming and J lost 0 bases; unmatched junction nucleotides: 5. CDR3 size: 16 residues. The CDR3 region is CASSMGTVYSNQPQHF. CDR3 sequence (DNA): TGTGCCAGTAGTATGGGGACAGTGTATAGCAATCAGCCCCAGCATTTT.

The J gene is TRBJ2-1, the V gene TRBV18; TRBD2 agrees at 13 bases. Looked up from germline, CDR1 is KGHSH and CDR2 is LQKENI. V dropped 5 bases and J dropped 2; count of bases not matched to a gene: 3. The CDR3 has 16 residues. This CDR3 reads CASSWGTSGTYNEQFF. The CDR3, as DNA: TGTGCCAGCTCATGGGGGACTAGCGGGACCTACAATGAGCAGTTCTTC.

This rearrangement joins TRBV4-2 to TRBJ1-4; a possible D gene is TRBD1 (5 bases). This CDR3 has 15 residues. CDR1 LGHNA and CDR2 YNFKEQ come from the germline V gene. V was clipped by 4 bases and J by 2 bases, with 11 bases between them. CDR3 residues: CASSPGGLTNEKLFF. In DNA, the CDR3 is TGTGCCAGCAGCCCCGGGGGACTCACTAATGAAAAACTGTTTTTT.

The chain recombines TRBV2 with TRBJ1-6; perhaps TRBD1 as D (6 bases). CDR1 and CDR2 from the germline V gene are SNHLY and FYNNEI. The CDR3 is 15 residues long. With 7 bases removed from V and 4 bases from J, the gap between germline ends came to 14 bases. CDR3 coding DNA: TGTGCCAGCAATCCAGGGGAGGGGTATAATTCACCCCTCCACTTT. Amino acid sequence: CASNPGEGYNSPLHF.

CDR3 loop: CSVGYAGGPNEQFF. The CDR3, as DNA: TGCAGCGTTGGTTACGCGGGGGGGCCCAATGAGCAGTTCTTC. J is TRBJ2-1 and V is TRBV29-1; 9 nucleotides align to TRBD2. Trimming at V came to 4 bases and at J to 6 bases, leaving 7 bases not matched to a gene. The germline V gene has CDR1 SQVTM and CDR2 ANQGSEA. The CDR3 spans 14 residues.

This rearrangement joins TRBV7-9 to TRBJ2-7; 7 bases map to TRBD1. V shed 2 bases and J 2 bases; nucleotides not matched to a gene: 15. Per the germline V gene, CDR1 is SEHNR and CDR2 is FQNEAQ (reference sequence). The CDR3 extends over 18 amino acids. Here the CDR3 DNA reads TGTGCCAGCAGCTTATTGCCCGGGACAGCAACCCTTCCCTACGAGCAGTACTTC. The encoded protein is CASSLLPGTATLPYEQYF. The full variable domain, rest sourced from reference TRBV7-9 and TRBJ2-7, is DTGVSQNPRHKITKRGQNVTFRCDPISEHNRLYWYRQTLGQGPEFLTYFQNEAQLEKSRLLSDRFSAERPKGSFSTLEIQRTEQGDSAMYLCASSLLPGTATLPYEQYFGPGTRLTVT.

J is TRBJ1-3 and V is TRBV28, with D possibly matching TRBD1 (5 bases). V was trimmed by 5 bases and J by 2 bases, leaving 13 bases between them. The germline CDR1 and CDR2 sequences are MDHEN and SYDVKM. The CDR3 totals 15 residues. Written as DNA, the CDR3 is TGTGCCAGCAGTGCGGGCGGGGCCGCTGGAAACACCATATATTTT. Protein: CASSAGGAAGNTIYF. Based on the CDR3 plus reference TRBV28 and TRBJ1-3, the full variable domain is DVKVTQSSRYLVKRTGEKVFLECVQDMDHENMFWYRQDPGLGLRLIYFSYDVKMKEKGDIPEGYSVSREKKERFSLILESASTNQTSMYLCASSAGGAAGNTIYFGEGSWLTVV.

The chain employs TRBV14 and TRBJ2-7; TRBD1 agrees at 10 bases. V lost 3 bases, J lost 2 bases, and 16 bases stayed unmatched. The V gene's germline CDR1 is SGHDN and CDR2 FVKESK. The CDR3 contains 19 residues. CDR3 residues: CASSQAPGQGPKTTYEQYF. The CDR3 DNA is TGTGCCAGCAGCCAGGCCCCGGGACAGGGGCCAAAGACCACCTACGAGCAGTACTTC.

This chain joins TRBV7-9 and TRBJ1-4, with a weak D call TRBD1 (5 bases). Germline assignment: CDR1 SEHNR and CDR2 FQNEAQ (reference sequence). Trimming stripped 3 bases from V and 4 bases from J, with 9 bases between. There are 14 residues in the CDR3. Here the CDR3 reads CASSFDSLNEKLFF. The CDR3 DNA sequence: TGTGCCAGCAGCTTCGACAGTCTTAATGAAAAACTGTTTTTT.

In DNA form, the CDR3 reads TGTGCCAGCAGGGCATTCCTGGTCACTGAAGCTTTCTTT. The encoded protein is CASRAFLVTEAFF. This rearrangement joins TRBV12-3 or TRBV12-4 to TRBJ1-1, with D unresolved. This CDR3 is 13 amino acids long. V gave up 6 bases and J gave up 4 bases, with 12 bases separating them.

V and J are TRBV14 and TRBJ1-3; D is unclear. The CDR3 totals 15 residues. Germline V gene sequence: CDR1 SGHDN, CDR2 FVKESK. V was pared by 5 bases and J by 0 bases, with 11 bases between. The CDR3 DNA is TGTGCCAGCAGCAGGAGGACTCCCTCTGGAAACACCATATATTTT. It translates to CASSRRTPSGNTIYF.

The rearrangement joins TRBV30 to TRBJ1-5, with 9 bases aligning to TRBD1. The CDR3 consists of 16 residues. V lost 4 bases to trimming and J lost 0 bases; unmatched junction nucleotides: 7. The V gene's germline CDR1 is GTSNPN and CDR2 SVGIG (reference sequence). CDR3: CAWTTGTGNSNQPQHF. The CDR3 DNA reads as TGTGCCTGGACCACCGGGACAGGGAATAGCAATCAGCCCCAGCATTTT.

This clone was seen a few times. The chain uses TRBV30 and TRBJ1-1; tentative D call: TRBD1 (6 bases). CDR3 size: 15 residues. The V and J ends lost 1 base and 7 bases respectively, with 19 bases between them. CDR1 GTSNPN and CDR2 SVGIG come from the germline V gene (reference sequence). The CDR3 region is CAWSAEPQGRLEAFF. CDR3 sequence (DNA): TGTGCCTGGAGTGCCGAGCCCCAGGGGCGGCTTGAAGCTTTCTTT.

This clone was recorded only once. J is TRBJ1-1 and V is TRBV28; 10 bases map to TRBD1. Trimming took 8 bases from V and 9 from J; bases not matched to a gene: 6. CDR1 MDHEN and CDR2 SYDVKM come from the germline V gene. The CDR3 length is 12 residues. The chain's CDR3 is CASAGTGEKAFF. The CDR3, as DNA: TGTGCCAGCGCCGGGACAGGGGAAAAAGCTTTCTTT.

The chain joins TRBV7-6 to TRBJ1-1; possibly TRBD1 for D (5 bases). Germline lookup yields CDR1 SGHVS and CDR2 FNYEAQ. V was trimmed by 1 base and J by 0 bases, leaving 12 bases between them. This CDR3 has 16 amino acids. CDR3 protein: CASSLGGGGVNTEAFF. The CDR3 bases are TGTGCCAGCAGCTTAGGGGGAGGAGGGGTGAACACTGAAGCTTTCTTT.